This record covers a single T cell receptor beta chain. The data belong to a study of Ad26.COV2.S vaccination and SARS-CoV-2 variants. Across the study: Ad26.COV2.S given intramuscularly, once or twice 56 days apart.

TCRdb's copy holds only in-frame clones and misses some; the assay was immunoSEQ multiplex PCR. The table shows about 480,000 clones, with approximately 90% occurring only once. Trimming took off 3 bases at V and 7 bases at J, with 10 bases between the two ends. Germline V lookup: CDR1 ENHRY, CDR2 SYGVKD. The CDR3 loop spans 12 amino acids. Described treatment: over 15 received Ad26.COV2.S at low or high dose, single or two shots; about 5 received placebo; per-sample allocation not given. Sampling happened 63 days after the first vaccine or placebo injection. The vaccine antigen was prefusion-stabilized Wuhan SARS-CoV-2 spike.

Sequenced material: peripheral blood, taken in a trial of Ad26.COV2.S vaccine versus placebo. The clonotype originates from a person between 18 and 59 years old who received the Ad26.COV2.S COVID-19 vaccine or a placebo. J is TRBJ2-7 and V is TRBV10-3; D call uncertain. Written as DNA, the CDR3 is TGTGCCATCAGTGACAACAGTATGGAGCAGTACTTC. Its protein product is CAISDNSMEQYF.